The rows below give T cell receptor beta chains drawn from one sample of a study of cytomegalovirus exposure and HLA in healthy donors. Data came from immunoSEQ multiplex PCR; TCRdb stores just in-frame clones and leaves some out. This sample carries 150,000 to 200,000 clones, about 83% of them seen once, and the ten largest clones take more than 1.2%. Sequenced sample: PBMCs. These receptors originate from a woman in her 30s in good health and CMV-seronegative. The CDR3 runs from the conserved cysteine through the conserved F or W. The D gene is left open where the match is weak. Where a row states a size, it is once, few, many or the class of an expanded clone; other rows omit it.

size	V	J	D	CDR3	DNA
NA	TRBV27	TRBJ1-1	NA	CASSLGAGSTEAFF	TGTGCCAGCAGTTTAGGTGCGGGGAGCACTGAAGCTTTCTTT
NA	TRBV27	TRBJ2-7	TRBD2	CASRFSGGAGLEQYF	TGTGCCAGCAGATTCAGCGGGGGGGCGGGTCTCGAGCAGTACTTC
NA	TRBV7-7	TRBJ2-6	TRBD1	CASSLRDRNSGANVLTF	TGTGCCAGCAGCTTAAGGGACAGAAATTCTGGGGCCAACGTCCTGACTTTC
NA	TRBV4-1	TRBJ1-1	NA	CASSPGGYTEAFF	TGCGCCAGCAGCCCGGGGGGCTACACTGAAGCTTTCTTT
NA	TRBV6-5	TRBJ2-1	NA	CASRNRVGEQFF	TGTGCCAGCAGAAACAGGGTAGGCGAGCAGTTCTTC
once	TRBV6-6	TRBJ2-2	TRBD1	CASSYRDRAFVELFF	TGTGCCAGCAGTTACCGGGACAGGGCTTTCGTGGAGCTGTTTTTT
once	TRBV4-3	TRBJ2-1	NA	CASSQDSPNEQFF	TGCGCCAGCAGCCAAGATTCTCCCAATGAGCAGTTCTTC
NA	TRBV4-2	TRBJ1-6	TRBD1	CASSQYHRGQTDSPLHF	TGTGCCAGCAGCCAATACCACAGGGGGCAGACGGATTCACCCCTCCACTTT
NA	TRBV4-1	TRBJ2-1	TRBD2	CASSRQTSGGAREQFF	TGCGCCAGCAGCCGACAGACTAGCGGGGGGGCCCGTGAGCAGTTCTTC
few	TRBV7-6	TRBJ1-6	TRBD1	CASSPGTGERSPLHF	TGTGCCAGCAGCCCCGGGACAGGAGAGAGGTCACCCCTCCACTTT
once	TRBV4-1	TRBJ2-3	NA	CASSEGGLSVATDTQYF	TGCGCCAGCAGCGAAGGTGGACTAAGTGTTGCGACAGATACGCAGTATTTT
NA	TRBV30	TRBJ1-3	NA	CAWSVDSSGNTIYF	TGTGCCTGGAGTGTGGACAGCTCTGGAAACACCATATATTTT
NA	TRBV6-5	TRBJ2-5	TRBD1	CASSKGDRGSETQYF	TGTGCCAGCAGTAAGGGGGACAGGGGTTCGGAGACCCAGTACTTC
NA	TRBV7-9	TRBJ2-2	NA	CASSASGTTNTGELFF	TGTGCCAGCAGTGCTTCCGGGACAACGAACACCGGGGAGCTGTTTTTT
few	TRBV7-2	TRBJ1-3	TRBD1	CASSRDRGFGNTIYF	TGTGCCAGCAGCCGGGACAGGGGATTTGGAAACACCATATATTTT
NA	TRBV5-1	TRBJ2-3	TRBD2	CASSLARGSSGGTDTDTQYF	TGCGCCAGCAGCTTGGCGAGAGGGTCTAGCGGGGGGACAGACACAGATACGCAGTATTTT
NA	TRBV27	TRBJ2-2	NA	CASSLSSVGGELFF	TGTGCCAGCAGTTTATCTTCTGTCGGGGGGGAGCTGTTTTTT
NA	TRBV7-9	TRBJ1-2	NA	CASSLEGFNYGYTF	TGTGCCAGCAGCCTGGAGGGGTTCAACTATGGCTACACCTTC
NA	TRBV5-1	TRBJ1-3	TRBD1	CASSLDTGASRNTIYF	TGCGCCAGCAGCTTGGATACAGGGGCGAGTCGAAACACCATATATTTT
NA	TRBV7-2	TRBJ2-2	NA	CASTTDTGELFF	TGTGCCAGCACCACTGACACCGGGGAGCTGTTTTTT
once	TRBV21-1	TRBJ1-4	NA	CAITVRDTDATNEKLFF	TGTGCCATTACAGTCAGGGACACGGATGCAACTAATGAAAAACTGTTTTTT
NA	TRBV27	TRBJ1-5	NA	CASSTDSRTNQPQHF	TGTGCCAGCAGTACCGACAGCCGGACAAATCAGCCCCAGCATTTT
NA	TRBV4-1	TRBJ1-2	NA	CASSQDRRTEYLGGYTF	TGCGCCAGCAGCCAAGATCGCAGGACTGAATATTTGGGAGGCTACACCTTC
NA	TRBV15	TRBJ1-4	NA	CATSRQGYEKLFF	TGTGCCACCAGCAGGCAGGGGTATGAAAAACTGTTTTTT
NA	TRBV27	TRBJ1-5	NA	CASSSRPQGMWNQPQHF	TGTGCCAGCAGTTCCCGCCCCCAGGGTATGTGGAATCAGCCCCAGCATTTT
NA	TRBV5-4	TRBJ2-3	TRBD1	CASSRIGTDTDTQYF	TGTGCCAGCAGCCGCATCGGGACAGACACAGATACGCAGTATTTT
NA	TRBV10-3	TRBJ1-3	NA	CAISESTGRGSNTIYF	TGTGCCATCAGTGAGTCGACAGGCCGAGGTTCGAACACCATATATTTT
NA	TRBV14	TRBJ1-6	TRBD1	CASSQDRGLGPLHF	TGTGCCAGCAGCCAGGACAGGGGCCTCGGGCCCCTCCACTTT
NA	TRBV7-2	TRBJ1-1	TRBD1	CASSLTQGAGGEAFF	TGTGCCAGCAGCTTAACACAGGGGGCGGGTGGTGAAGCTTTCTTT
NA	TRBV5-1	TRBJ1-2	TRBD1	CASSLETGGFFGYTF	TGCGCCAGCAGCTTGGAGACAGGGGGATTCTTCGGCTACACCTTC
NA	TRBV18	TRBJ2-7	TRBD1	CASSPPSQGASEQYF	TGTGCCAGCTCACCACCGTCACAGGGGGCGTCCGAGCAGTACTTC
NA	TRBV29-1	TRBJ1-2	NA	CSVADPMGYYGYTF	TGCAGCGTAGCGGACCCGATGGGGTACTATGGCTACACCTTC
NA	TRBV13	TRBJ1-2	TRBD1	CASSLGAGGHGYTF	TGTGCCAGCAGCTTAGGGGCAGGGGGCCATGGCTACACCTTC
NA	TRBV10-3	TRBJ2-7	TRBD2	CATDERGSSYEQYF	TGTGCCACCGATGAGCGGGGAAGCTCCTACGAGCAGTACTTC
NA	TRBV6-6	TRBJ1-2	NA	CASTFRTAVYGYTF	TGTGCCAGCACTTTTAGGACAGCCGTCTATGGCTACACCTTC
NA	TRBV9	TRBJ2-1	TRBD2	CASSVVPSGAPYNEQFF	TGTGCCAGCAGCGTAGTCCCAAGCGGGGCCCCCTACAATGAGCAGTTCTTC
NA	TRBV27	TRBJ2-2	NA	CASSPTRGTLGTGELFF	TGTGCCAGCAGTCCTACTAGGGGGACGCTGGGCACCGGGGAGCTGTTTTTT
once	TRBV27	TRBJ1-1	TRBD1	CASKPWTGENTEAFF	TGTGCCAGCAAACCCTGGACAGGGGAGAACACTGAAGCTTTCTTT
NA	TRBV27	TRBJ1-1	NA	CASSLFGALNTEAFF	TGTGCCAGCAGTCTATTTGGGGCCCTGAACACTGAAGCTTTCTTT
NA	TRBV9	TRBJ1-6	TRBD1	CASSRDRGPYSPLHF	TGTGCCAGCAGCCGAGACAGGGGGCCTTATTCACCCCTCCACTTT
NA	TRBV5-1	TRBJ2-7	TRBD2	CASSTGTSGDDEQYF	TGCGCCAGCAGCACCGGGACTAGCGGGGACGACGAGCAGTACTTC
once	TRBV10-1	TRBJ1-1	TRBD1	CASRLTGEMTNTEAFF	TGCGCCAGCAGGCTAACAGGGGAGATGACGAACACTGAAGCTTTCTTT
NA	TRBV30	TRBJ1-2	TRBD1	CAWSVQGANGYTF	TGTGCCTGGAGTGTACAGGGGGCAAATGGCTACACCTTC
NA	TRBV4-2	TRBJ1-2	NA	CASSQDGGRIDGYTF	TGTGCCAGCAGCCAAGACGGGGGGCGTATTGATGGCTACACCTTC
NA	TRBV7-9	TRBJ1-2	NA	CASSSQGSYGYTF	TGTGCCAGCAGCTCACAGGGTTCATATGGCTACACCTTC
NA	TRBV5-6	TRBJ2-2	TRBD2	CASSLKRGSDTGELFF	TGTGCCAGCAGCTTGAAGCGGGGGAGTGACACCGGGGAGCTGTTTTTT
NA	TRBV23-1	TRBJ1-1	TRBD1	CASSPQGERNEAFF	TGCGCCAGCAGTCCACAGGGGGAGAGAAATGAAGCTTTCTTT
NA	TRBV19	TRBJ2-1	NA	CASSISGASYNEQFF	TGTGCCAGTAGTATTTCGGGAGCCTCCTACAATGAGCAGTTCTTC